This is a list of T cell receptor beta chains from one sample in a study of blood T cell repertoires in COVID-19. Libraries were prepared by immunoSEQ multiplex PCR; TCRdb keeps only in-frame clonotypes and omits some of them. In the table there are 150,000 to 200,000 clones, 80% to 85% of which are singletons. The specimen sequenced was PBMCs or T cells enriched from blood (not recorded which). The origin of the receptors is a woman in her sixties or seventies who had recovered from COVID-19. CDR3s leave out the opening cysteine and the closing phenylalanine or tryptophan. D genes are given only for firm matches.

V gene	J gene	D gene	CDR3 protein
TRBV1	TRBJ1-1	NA	TSSRQGRPNTEAF
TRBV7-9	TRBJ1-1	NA	ASSPSPGVLNTEAF
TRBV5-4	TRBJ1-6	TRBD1	ASSRTGGAGNSPLH
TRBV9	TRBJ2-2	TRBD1	ASSGRQGGELF
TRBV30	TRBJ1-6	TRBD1	AWAGQGFNSPLH
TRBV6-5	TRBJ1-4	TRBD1	ASSYSLGQANEKLF
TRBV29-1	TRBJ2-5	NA	SGGLTSGETQY
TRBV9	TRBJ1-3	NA	ASSVGGGVSGNTIY
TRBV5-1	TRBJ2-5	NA	ASSLVGDKTQY
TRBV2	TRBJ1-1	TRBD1	ASSGRTGRNTEAF
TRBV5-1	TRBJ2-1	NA	ASSLGGGDNEQF
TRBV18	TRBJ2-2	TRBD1	ASSQPGGNTGELF
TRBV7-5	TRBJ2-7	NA	VRSLVRGLAGGAYEQY
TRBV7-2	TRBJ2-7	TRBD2	ASRAGTNYEQY
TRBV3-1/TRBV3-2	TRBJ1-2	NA	ASSQATGHGYT
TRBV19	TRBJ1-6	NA	ASSRTENSPLH
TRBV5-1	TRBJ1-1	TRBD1	ASSSGPQGLAEAF
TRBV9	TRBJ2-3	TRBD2	ASSPYASGSTDTQY
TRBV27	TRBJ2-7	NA	ASSLRQGGEQY
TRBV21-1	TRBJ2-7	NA	ASSQRGTSYEQY
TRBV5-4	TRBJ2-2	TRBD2	ASSLLAGGPNTGELF
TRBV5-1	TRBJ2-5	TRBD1	ASSSDAGGETQY
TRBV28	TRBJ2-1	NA	ASSPQFAGSYNEQF
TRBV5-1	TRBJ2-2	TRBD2	ASSPLAGEATGELF
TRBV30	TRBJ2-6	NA	AWRLEGSGANVLT
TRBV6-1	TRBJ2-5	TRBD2	ASSESLAGVQETQY
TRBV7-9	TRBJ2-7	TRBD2	ASSPAGTKSYEQY
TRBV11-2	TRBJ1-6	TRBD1	ASSQDRVNSPLH
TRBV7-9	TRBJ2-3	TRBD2	ASSPHPGLGSDTQY
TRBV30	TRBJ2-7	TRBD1	AWRWTGGYEQY
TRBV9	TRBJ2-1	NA	ASSVLSASSYNEQF
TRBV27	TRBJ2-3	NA	ASSSQGWADTQY
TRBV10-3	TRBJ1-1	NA	AISESIGGDTEAF
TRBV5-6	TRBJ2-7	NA	ASSYYMFVSYEQY
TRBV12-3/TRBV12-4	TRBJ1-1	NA	ASSLYEGTEAF
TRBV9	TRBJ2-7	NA	ASSVAREDYEQY
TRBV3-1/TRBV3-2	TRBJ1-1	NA	ASSQGIQGRGTEAF
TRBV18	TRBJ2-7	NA	ASSPRTDLEQY
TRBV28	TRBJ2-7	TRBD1	ASSPRDRGYEQY
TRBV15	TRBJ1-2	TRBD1	ATSASRDRALYGYT
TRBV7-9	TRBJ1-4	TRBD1	ASSLSAGGDEKLF
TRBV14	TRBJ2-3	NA	ASSPRRRADTQY
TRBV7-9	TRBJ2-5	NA	ASSLAEMQETQY
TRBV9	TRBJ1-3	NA	ASSVGVSSGNTIY
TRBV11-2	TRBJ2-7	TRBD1	ASSFLDRPTYEQY
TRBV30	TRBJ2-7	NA	AGTRAGSEQY
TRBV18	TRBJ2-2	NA	ASSTGNTGELF
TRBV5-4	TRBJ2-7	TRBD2	ASSYSGGYEQY
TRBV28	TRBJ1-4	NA	ASSLPATNEKLF
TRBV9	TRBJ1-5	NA	ASSERGYSNQPQH
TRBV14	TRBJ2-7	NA	ASSQVVTYEQY